One and the same sample provided the 12 T cell receptor beta chains below, sequenced in a study of blood T cell repertoires in COVID-19. This table comes from immunoSEQ multiplex PCR, and its TCRdb copy is limited to in-frame clones, with some not included. The table shows 95,000 to 130,000 clones, with over 80% occurring only once. The sequenced material came from peripheral blood. The receptors here all came from a young man with acute or convalescent COVID-19.

The V call is TRBV5-8, the J call TRBJ2-5; D is unclear. Trimming took off 2 bases at V and 3 bases at J, with 5 bases between the two ends. Germline assignment: CDR1 SGHTS and CDR2 YDEGEE. The CDR3 covers 12 residues. CDR3 protein: CASSFIEETQYF. Here the CDR3 DNA reads TGTGCCAGCAGCTTCATAGAAGAGACCCAGTACTTC.

The V call is TRBV6-2 or TRBV6-3, the J call TRBJ2-2, with D unresolved. The CDR3 covers 16 residues. Trimming stripped 0 bases from V and 5 bases from J, with 13 bases between. Germline CDR1 and CDR2: MNHEY and SVGEGT. The CDR3 loop reads CASSYSIDFVTGELFF. CDR3 nucleotide sequence: TGTGCCAGCAGTTACTCGATCGACTTCGTAACCGGGGAGCTGTTTTTT.

This rearrangement joins TRBV28 to TRBJ1-1; no clear D. Trimming left V 10 bases short and J 1 base short, with 7 bases between. CDR1 and CDR2 from the germline V gene are MDHEN and SYDVKM. The CDR3 contains 11 residues. CDR3 amino acids: CATAGNTEAFF. The CDR3 coding sequence is TGTGCCACGGCAGGGAACACTGAAGCTTTCTTT.

V gene TRBV4-2 combines with J gene TRBJ2-1, with D possibly matching TRBD2 (6 bases). The germline V gene encodes CDR1 LGHNA and CDR2 YNFKEQ. The V end was cut by 3 bases, the J end by 8 bases, with 8 bases between. CDR3 length equals 12 residues. The CDR3 DNA sequence: TGTGCCAGCAGCCAGACGGGGGATGAGCAGTTCTTC. The encoded protein is CASSQTGDEQFF.

V is TRBV19 and J is TRBJ2-1; a weak D match, TRBD1 (5 bases). There are 12 residues in the CDR3. CDR1 is LNHDA, CDR2 SQIVND, per germline (reference sequence). With 5 bases removed from V and 6 bases from J, the gap between germline ends came to 8 bases. The CDR3 region has the DNA TGTGCCAGTAGTCGACAGAGCAATGAGCAGTTCTTC. It specifies CASSRQSNEQFF.

The chain is built from TRBV7-3 and TRBJ2-1; weak D call: TRBD2 (5 bases). The CDR3 spans 16 residues. CDR1 and CDR2 (germline): SGHTA, FQGTGA. V lost 0 bases and J lost 5, with 14 bases in between. The CDR3 DNA reads as TGTGCCAGCAGCTTAACGGGTGGACGCGGGCACAATGAGCAGTTCTTC. Translating it yields CASSLTGGRGHNEQFF.

V usage is TRBV12-5 and J usage is TRBJ2-1; 9 bases agree with TRBD2. With V trimmed by 1 base and J by 4 bases, 8 bases remained unmatched. The CDR3 runs to 17 residues. Germline values: CDR1 LGHNT, CDR2 FRNRAP. The CDR3, as DNA: TGTGCTAGTGGTTTGGGGGGGGGACTAGCTGCGTACAATGAGCAGTTCTTC. It yields the protein CASGLGGGLAAYNEQFF.

This clone turned up a few times. The chain is built from TRBV5-4 and TRBJ1-1; TRBD1 aligns across 9 bases. Unmatched junction bases numbered 5, after V lost 1 base and J lost 7 bases. Germline V gene lookup returns CDR1 SGHNT and CDR2 YYREEE (reference sequence). CDR3 length: 14 amino acids. The CDR3 nucleotides are TGTGCCAGCAGCTTGAGGGACAGGGTGGGTGAAGCTTTCTTT. Translating gives CASSLRDRVGEAFF.

The chain uses TRBV18 and TRBJ1-5; 7 positions match TRBD1. V dropped 0 bases and J dropped 3; count of bases not matched to a gene: 5. CDR3 length: 16 residues. CDR1 is KGHSH, CDR2 LQKENI, per germline. CDR3 protein: CASSPPGQVNNQPQHF. CDR3 in DNA: TGTGCCAGCTCACCACCCGGACAGGTCAACAATCAGCCCCAGCATTTT.

Concerning this clone itself: Other DNA sequences within the sample encode an identical CDR3. The genes are TRBV7-2 and TRBJ1-2, with 11 bases identical to TRBD1. The CDR3 runs 13 residues. The V segment lost 3 bases and the J segment 6 bases; nucleotides outside the gene matches: 0. Germline CDR1 is SGHTA and CDR2 is FQGNSA. CDR3 DNA: TGTGCCAGCAGCTTGGGACAGGGGGATGGCTACACCTTC. This sequence encodes CASSLGQGDGYTF.

V is TRBV5-4 and J is TRBJ2-2, with 9 positions matching TRBD1. J was trimmed by 6 bases and V by 0 bases; bases with no gene match: 3. The germline CDR1 and CDR2 sequences are SGHNT and YYREEE (reference sequence). The CDR3 is 15 residues long. The CDR3 is CASSLGGQGSGELFF. CDR3 coding DNA: TGTGCCAGCAGCTTGGGGGGACAGGGATCCGGGGAGCTGTTTTTT.

This chain connects TRBV3-1 (or the pseudogene TRBV3-2) to TRBJ1-5; D unresolved. The CDR3 is 13 amino acids. V dropped 0 bases and J dropped 6 bases, with 6 bases sitting between them. The germline V gene encodes CDR1 LGHDT and CDR2 YNNKEL (reference sequence). The CDR3 region is CASSQDRGQPQHF. For the CDR3, the DNA is TGTGCCAGCAGCCAAGATCGGGGTCAGCCCCAGCATTTT.